This TCR beta chain came from a study of T cells after yellow fever vaccination. Study-wide results and caveats: One caveat is that FACS-sorted repertoires could contain abundant clonotypes contaminating from the bulk population. Most primary-vaccination clones recurred post-booster (around 95% CD4, about 87% CD8).

Trimming shortened V by 3 bases and J by 5 bases, and 14 bases separated the two germline ends. The CDR3 sequence is 14 residues long. The germline V gene encodes CDR1 LNHDA and CDR2 SQIVND (reference sequence). Template switching with 5'RACE generated the TCR cDNA and added a universal primer site and UMIs. TCRdb recomputed calls from the 5' RACE reads with MiXCR, one row per CDR3 protein. Among some 350,000 distinct CDR3 sequences listed, 11% were seen once. This clonotype was recorded a few times. Its cognate antigen is unknown. This chain links TRBV19 with TRBJ2-7; maybe TRBD1 (6 bases). The material sequenced was PBMCs, taken on the day of the first yellow fever vaccination. The receptor was isolated from a man aged 18 to 29 who received the YFV17D yellow fever vaccine. Here the CDR3 DNA reads TGTGCCAGTAGTATTTCTCAGGGGAGACACGAGCAGTACTTC. Amino acids: CASSISQGRHEQYF.